Shown below are 10 T cell receptor beta chains from a single sample sequenced in a study of beta chain features in type 1 diabetes. What was sequenced were expressed TCRB transcripts, since all of the isolated RNA had been reverse transcribed. The table came from immunoSEQ multiplex PCR; TCRdb's copy has only in-frame clones and leaves some out. The data contain hundreds of thousands of clones, 15% to 20% of them singletons. Input material: naive CD4+ T cells from blood. These receptor sequences come from a young woman in good health.

The chain recombines TRBV5-4 with TRBJ2-7, with TRBD2 matching over 11 bases. The germline gives CDR1 SGHNT, CDR2 YYREEE (reference sequence). Trimming at V came to 0 bases and at J to 7 bases, leaving 6 bases not matched to a gene. CDR3 size: 15 residues. DNA of the CDR3: TGTGCCAGCAGCTTGGTAGCGGGAGGGCCTCAAGAGCAGTACTTC. It yields the protein CASSLVAGGPQEQYF.

This clone was counted many times. The gene calls are TRBV10-3 and TRBJ2-7; weak D call: TRBD2 (5 bases). Germline lookup yields CDR1 ENHRY and CDR2 SYGVKD. This CDR3 contains 13 residues. The germline V and J ends were trimmed by 5 bases and 4 bases, with 12 bases remaining between them. The CDR3 sequence is CAISNNGLYEQYF. Written as DNA, the CDR3 is TGTGCCATCAGTAACAATGGACTGTACGAGCAGTACTTC.

This rearrangement joins TRBV6-5 to TRBJ2-7; 7 bases align to TRBD1. This CDR3 has 14 amino acids. Germline CDR1 is MNHEY and CDR2 is SVGAGI. Germline trimming cut 6 bases from V and 2 bases from J; bases unmatched to any gene: 7. This CDR3 is CASRMDRRTYEQYF. CDR3 DNA sequence: TGTGCCAGCAGGATGGACAGGAGAACCTACGAGCAGTACTTC.

This clone occurred a few times. V usage is TRBV5-8 and J usage is TRBJ2-1; 14 nucleotides agree with TRBD2. The CDR3 spans 17 residues. Germline V gene lookup returns CDR1 SGHTS and CDR2 YDEGEE. J lost 7 bases, V lost 4 bases, and 10 bases had no gene match. The CDR3 DNA sequence: TGTGCCAGCAGCCCTCGGGGACTAGCGGGAGTGCGTAATGAGCAGTTCTTC. This translates into CASSPRGLAGVRNEQFF.

The chain couples TRBV27 to TRBJ1-2, with TRBD1 matching 10 bases. The CDR3 spans 14 residues. CDR1 is MNHEY, CDR2 SMNVEV, per germline (reference sequence). J gave up 5 bases and V 6 bases, and 6 bases lay outside the gene matches. CDR3 residues: CASRRTGGWYGYTF. In DNA form, the CDR3 reads TGTGCCAGCAGGAGGACAGGGGGTTGGTATGGCTACACCTTC.

This clone has only a few counts. The chain has TRBV5-1 and TRBJ2-3, with D unclear. The V gene lost 1 base and the J gene lost 3 bases, with 12 bases spanning the gap. Looked up from germline, CDR1 is SGHRS and CDR2 is YFSETQ. The CDR3 spans 15 residues. CDR3 protein: CASSLRAGLTDTQYF. The CDR3 nucleotides read TGCGCCAGCAGCTTGCGGGCCGGCCTTACAGATACGCAGTATTTT.

This clone was recorded many times. The V gene is TRBV14, the J gene TRBJ2-4; D is undetermined. The V gene lost 1 base and the J gene lost 10 bases, with 11 bases spanning the gap. This CDR3 is built from 13 residues. Germline CDR1 and CDR2: SGHDN and FVKESK. CDR3 nucleotides: TGTGCCAGCAGCCAAGTTTGGGCCAGGATTCAGTACTTC. This codes for CASSQVWARIQYF.

DNA of the CDR3: TGTGCCAGCAGCCGGGACAGCGCCGGAGGGCGAGATACGCAGTATTTT. Protein: CASSRDSAGGRDTQYF. V usage is TRBV28 and J usage is TRBJ2-3; D possibly corresponds to TRBD1 (7 bases). The CDR3 runs 16 residues. Germline V gene lookup returns CDR1 MDHEN and CDR2 SYDVKM. Trimming removed 6 bases from V and 5 bases from J, with 21 bases in between.

A few counts support this clone. The V call is TRBV2, the J call TRBJ2-1; D possibly uses TRBD1 or TRBD2 (6 bases each). The germline gives CDR1 SNHLY, CDR2 FYNNEI. This CDR3 spans 16 amino acids. With 5 bases removed from V and 4 bases from J, the gap between germline ends came to 18 bases. The DNA of the CDR3 is TGTGCCAGCAGTCTAAGGGGGGCAGGGAGGTACAATGAGCAGTTCTTC. Translated, it gives CASSLRGAGRYNEQFF.

This chain links TRBV28 with TRBJ1-3; a possible D gene is TRBD1 (6 bases). Germline-derived CDR1 and CDR2 are MDHEN and SYDVKM. The CDR3 has 14 residues. V gave up 7 bases and J gave up 5 bases, with 15 bases separating them. This CDR3 reads CASIGRGLRNTIYF. The CDR3 nucleotides read TGTGCCAGCATCGGCAGGGGACTAAGAAACACCATATATTTT.